Presented here are 17 T cell receptor beta chains from one specimen sequenced in a study of control samples from healthy donors and cancer patients. Data came from immunoSEQ multiplex PCR; TCRdb stores just in-frame clones and leaves some out. The profile shows some 96,000 clones, about 90% of them singletons. The sample consisted of blood. All receptors derive from a woman aged 45 to 65 in good health.

The chain links TRBV3-1 (or the pseudogene TRBV3-2) to TRBJ1-1; a possible D gene is TRBD1 (6 bases). In germline, CDR1 is LGHDT, CDR2 YNNKEL (reference sequence). Deletions cut 8 bases from V and 5 bases from J, with 12 bases between. The CDR3 has 12 amino acids. CDR3 residues: CASRGQPTEAFF. The CDR3 DNA reads as TGTGCCAGCCGGGGGCAACCGACTGAAGCTTTCTTT.

V is TRBV11-2 and J is TRBJ2-1, with D perhaps TRBD1 (6 bases). The CDR3 has 13 residues. Trimming took 5 bases from V and 6 from J, leaving 11 bases between them. CDR1 and CDR2 from the germline V gene are SGHAT and FQNNGV. CDR3 protein: CASSAQGPNEQFF. CDR3 nucleotide sequence: TGTGCCAGCAGCGCACAGGGTCCCAATGAGCAGTTCTTC. The full variable domain, with the rest looked up from reference TRBV11-2 and TRBJ2-1, is EAGVAQSPRYKIIEKRQSVAFWCNPISGHATLYWYQQILGQGPKLLIQFQNNGVVDDSQLPKDRFSAERLKGVDSTLKIQPAKLEDSAVYLCASSAQGPNEQFFGPGTRLTVL.

In DNA, the CDR3 is TGTGCCAGCAGCCAGCTCCGTCCAGGGTCCACTGAAGCTTTCTTT. As protein: CASSQLRPGSTEAFF. The V and J genes are TRBV16 and TRBJ1-1, with a possible D match to TRBD1 (5 bases). V was trimmed by 3 bases and J by 4 bases, leaving 15 bases between them. The CDR3 consists of 15 residues. Germline CDR1 KGHSY, CDR2 FQNENV.

V gene TRBV29-1 combines with J gene TRBJ2-5, with 9 bases aligning to TRBD2. The CDR3 consists of 14 residues. J gave up 1 base and V 6 bases, and 6 bases lay outside the gene matches. Germline CDR1 is SQVTM and CDR2 is ANQGSEA. The CDR3 spells CSVPLAGAQETQYF. DNA of the CDR3: TGCAGCGTCCCGTTAGCGGGGGCCCAAGAGACCCAGTACTTC.

This clone has only one observation. The chain recombines TRBV29-1 with TRBJ1-2; possibly TRBD1 for D (5 bases). The CDR3 covers 11 residues. Germline V gene lookup returns CDR1 SQVTM and CDR2 ANQGSEA. V lost 5 bases, J lost 8 bases, and 12 bases lay in between. CDR3 protein: CSVLLWGGYTF. The CDR3 region has the DNA TGCAGCGTTCTCCTCTGGGGGGGCTACACCTTC.

The chain joins TRBV9 to TRBJ1-4; D gene unclear. V was shortened by 0 bases and J by 6 bases, with 12 bases between the two germline ends. The CDR3 totals 15 residues. Germline V gives CDR1 SGDLS, CDR2 YYNGEE. The DNA for the CDR3 is TGTGCCAGCAGCGTAGCTACCAGGCGGGATGAAAAACTGTTTTTT. Amino acids: CASSVATRRDEKLFF.

The chain recombines TRBV14 with TRBJ2-3; D unresolved. V dropped 4 bases and J dropped 1 base, with 12 bases sitting between them. CDR3 length equals 15 residues. CDR1 is SGHDN, CDR2 FVKESK, per germline. Here the CDR3 reads CASSPLHKGTDTQYF. The CDR3, as DNA: TGTGCCAGCAGCCCATTACATAAGGGCACAGATACGCAGTATTTT.

This clone was seen only once. The chain couples TRBV5-8 to TRBJ1-3, with D uncertain. Trimming removed 1 base at V and 4 bases at J, with 6 bases between. This CDR3 is built from 13 residues. Germline V gives CDR1 SGHTS, CDR2 YDEGEE. The CDR3 DNA is TGTGCCAGCAGCTTGCTTCTCGGAAACACCATATATTTT. Translating gives CASSLLLGNTIYF.

The V and J genes are TRBV6-5 and TRBJ1-1, with unresolved D. V gave up 5 bases and J gave up 6 bases, with 16 bases separating them. The CDR3 length is 14 residues. Germline V CDR1 and CDR2: MNHEY, SVGAGI. This CDR3 reads CASSPSSRGSEAFF. CDR3 DNA sequence: TGTGCCAGCAGTCCCAGCTCGAGAGGGTCTGAAGCTTTCTTT.

The rearrangement joins TRBV2 to TRBJ1-1; 11 nucleotides match TRBD1. CDR1 and CDR2 (germline): SNHLY, FYNNEI. The CDR3 totals 14 residues. V gave up 6 bases and J gave up 5 bases; unmatched junction bases: 5. The CDR3 DNA is TGTGCCAGCAGGAGGACAGGGGGCATGACTGAAGCTTTCTTT. Its translation: CASRRTGGMTEAFF. Looking up the rest from reference TRBV2 and TRBJ1-1 gives the full variable domain: EPEVTQTPSHQVTQMGQEVILRCVPISNHLYFYWYRQILGQKVEFLVSFYNNEISEKSEIFDDQFSVERPDGSNFTLKIRSTKLEDSAMYFCASRRTGGMTEAFFGQGTRLTVV.

V usage is TRBV7-2 and J usage is TRBJ1-2; 8 bases are shared with TRBD1. The V gene end was trimmed by 4 bases and the J gene end by 0 bases; junction bases not matched to a gene: 10. Germline V gene data show CDR1 as SGHTA and CDR2 as FQGNSA. The CDR3 extends over 17 amino acids. CDR3: CASSSRGRRGANYGYTF. As DNA, the CDR3 is TGTGCCAGCAGCTCCAGGGGGCGCCGGGGGGCTAACTATGGCTACACCTTC.

J is TRBJ1-1 and V is TRBV6-4, with D perhaps TRBD1 (5 bases). Germline CDR1 MRHNA, CDR2 SNTAGT. V was trimmed by 2 bases and J by 7 bases, leaving 8 bases between them. The CDR3 totals 12 residues. Here the CDR3 DNA reads TGTGCCAGCAGTGACGGGCAGGGTGAAGCTTTCTTT. It specifies CASSDGQGEAFF.

This chain joins TRBV15 and TRBJ2-1; 8 nucleotides agree with TRBD2. With V trimmed by 3 bases and J by 7 bases, 8 bases remained unmatched. The CDR3 totals 15 residues. Looked up from germline, CDR1 is LNHNV and CDR2 is YYDKDF (reference sequence). DNA for the CDR3: TGTGCCACCAGCAGGGAGAGGGCTAGCGGGAATGAGCAGTTCTTC. Translating it yields CATSRERASGNEQFF.

V usage is TRBV5-1 and J usage is TRBJ2-2, with D possibly TRBD1 on 5 matching bases. Germline V lookup: CDR1 SGHRS, CDR2 YFSETQ. Trimming left V 0 bases short and J 2 bases short, with 8 bases between. This CDR3 region has 15 residues. CDR3 loop: CASSLEGINTGELFF. CDR3 DNA: TGCGCCAGCAGCTTGGAGGGGATCAACACCGGGGAGCTGTTTTTT.

The sample holds one count of this clone. As DNA, the CDR3 is TGTGCCAGCAGCTTATCGGGGGGCCCGCCCCCGGTCAATGAGCAGTTCTTC. It is translated as CASSLSGGPPPVNEQFF. The chain links TRBV11-3 to TRBJ2-1; possibly TRBD2 for D (7 bases). V shed 2 bases and J shed 6 bases, with 20 bases lying between them. The V gene's germline CDR1 is SGHNT and CDR2 YENEEA. CDR3 size: 17 residues.

This chain connects TRBV5-1 to TRBJ1-1; D is unresolved. Trimming pared 3 bases from V and 2 bases from J, leaving 17 bases between. The CDR3 has 16 amino acids. Germline-derived CDR1 and CDR2 are SGHRS and YFSETQ. CDR3 sequence reads: CASSSIAQGPNTEAFF. The CDR3 DNA reads TGCGCCAGCAGCTCAATAGCCCAAGGTCCAAACACTGAAGCTTTCTTT.

The V and J genes are TRBV7-2 and TRBJ1-2; the D gene is possibly TRBD1 (6 bases). Germline-derived CDR1 and CDR2 are SGHTA and FQGNSA. Trimming removed 1 base at V and 6 bases at J, with 12 bases between. The CDR3 has 14 residues. As DNA, the CDR3 is TGTGCCAGCAGCTTAGGTTGGACAGCCGATGGCTACACCTTC. Its translation: CASSLGWTADGYTF.